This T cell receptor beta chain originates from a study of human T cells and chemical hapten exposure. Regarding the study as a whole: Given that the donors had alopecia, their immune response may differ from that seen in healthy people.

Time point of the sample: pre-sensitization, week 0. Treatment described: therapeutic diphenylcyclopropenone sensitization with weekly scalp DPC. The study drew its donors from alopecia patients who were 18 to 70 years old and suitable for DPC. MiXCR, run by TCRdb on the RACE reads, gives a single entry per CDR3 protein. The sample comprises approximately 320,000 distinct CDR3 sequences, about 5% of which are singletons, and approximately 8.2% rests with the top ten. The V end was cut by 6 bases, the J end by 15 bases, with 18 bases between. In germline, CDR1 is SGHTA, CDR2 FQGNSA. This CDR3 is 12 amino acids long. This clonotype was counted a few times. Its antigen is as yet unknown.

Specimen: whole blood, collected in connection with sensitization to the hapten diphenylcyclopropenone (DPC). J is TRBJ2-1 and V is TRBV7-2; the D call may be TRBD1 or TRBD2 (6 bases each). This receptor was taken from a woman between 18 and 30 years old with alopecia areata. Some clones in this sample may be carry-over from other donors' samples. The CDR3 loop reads CASSLLPGAPFF. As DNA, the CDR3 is TGTGCCAGCAGTCTCTTGCCGGGGGCACCGTTCTTC.